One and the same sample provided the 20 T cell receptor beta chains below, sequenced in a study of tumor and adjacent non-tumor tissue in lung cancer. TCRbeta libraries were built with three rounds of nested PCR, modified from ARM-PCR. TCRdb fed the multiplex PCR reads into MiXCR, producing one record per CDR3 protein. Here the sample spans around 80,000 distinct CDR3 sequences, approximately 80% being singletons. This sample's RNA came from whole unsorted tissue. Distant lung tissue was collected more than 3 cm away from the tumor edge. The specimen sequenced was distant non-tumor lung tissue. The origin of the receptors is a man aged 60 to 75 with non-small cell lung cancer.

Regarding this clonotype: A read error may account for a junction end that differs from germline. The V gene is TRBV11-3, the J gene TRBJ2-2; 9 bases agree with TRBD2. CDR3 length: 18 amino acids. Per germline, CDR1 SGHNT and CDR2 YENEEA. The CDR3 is CARSSRGAGGYRARELFF. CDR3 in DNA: TGTGCCAGGAGCTCCCGGGGAGCGGGAGGATACAGAGCCAGGGAGCTGTTCTTT. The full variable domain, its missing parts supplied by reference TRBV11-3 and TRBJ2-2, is EAGVVQSPRYKIIEKKQPVAFWCNPISGHNTLYWYLQNLGQGPELLIRYENEEAVDDSQLPKDRFSAERLKGVDSTLKIQPAELGDSAVYLCARSSRGAGGYRARELFFGEGSRLTVL.

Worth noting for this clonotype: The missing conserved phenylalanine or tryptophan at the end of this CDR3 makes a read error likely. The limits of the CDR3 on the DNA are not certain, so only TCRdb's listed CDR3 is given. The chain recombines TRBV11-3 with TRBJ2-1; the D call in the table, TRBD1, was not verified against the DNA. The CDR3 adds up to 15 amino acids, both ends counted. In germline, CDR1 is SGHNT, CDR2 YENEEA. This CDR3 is CASSPQGGRSNERFL.

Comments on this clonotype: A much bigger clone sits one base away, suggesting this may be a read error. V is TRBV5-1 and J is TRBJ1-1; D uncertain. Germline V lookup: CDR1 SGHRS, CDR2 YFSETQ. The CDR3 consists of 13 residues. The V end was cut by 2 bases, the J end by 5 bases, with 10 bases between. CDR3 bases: TGCGCCAGCAGCTTTGACCATGGGACTGAAGCTTTCTTT. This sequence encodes CASSFDHGTEAFF.

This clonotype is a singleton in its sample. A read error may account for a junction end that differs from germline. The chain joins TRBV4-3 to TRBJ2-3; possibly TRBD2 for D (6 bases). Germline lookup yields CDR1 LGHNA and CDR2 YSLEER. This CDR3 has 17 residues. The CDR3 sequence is CASCQLTRREYTDTQYF. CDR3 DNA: TGCGCCAGCTGCCAACTTACCCGACGGGAGTACACAGATACGCAGTATTTT.

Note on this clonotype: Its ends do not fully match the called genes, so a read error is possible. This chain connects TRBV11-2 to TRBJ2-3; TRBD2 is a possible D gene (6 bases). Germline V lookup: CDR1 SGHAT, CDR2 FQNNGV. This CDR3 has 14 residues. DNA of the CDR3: TGTACCAGCGATCCTCTAGCGAACACAGGTACGCAGTATTTT. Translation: CTSDPLANTGTQYF.

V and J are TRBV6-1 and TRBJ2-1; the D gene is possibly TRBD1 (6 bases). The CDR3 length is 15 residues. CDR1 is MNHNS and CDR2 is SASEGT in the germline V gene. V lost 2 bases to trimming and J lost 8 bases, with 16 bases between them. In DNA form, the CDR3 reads TGTGCCAGCAGTGAATCATCAGGGGTGCCTGATGAGCAGTTCTTC. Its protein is CASSESSGVPDEQFF.

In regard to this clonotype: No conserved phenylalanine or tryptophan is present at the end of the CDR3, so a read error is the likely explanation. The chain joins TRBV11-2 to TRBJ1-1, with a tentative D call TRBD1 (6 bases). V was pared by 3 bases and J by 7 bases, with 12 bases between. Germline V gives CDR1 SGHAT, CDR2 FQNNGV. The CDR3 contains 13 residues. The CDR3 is CASSLQGGREAFI. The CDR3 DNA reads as TGTGCCAGCAGCTTGCAAGGGGGTCGTGAAGCTTTCATT.

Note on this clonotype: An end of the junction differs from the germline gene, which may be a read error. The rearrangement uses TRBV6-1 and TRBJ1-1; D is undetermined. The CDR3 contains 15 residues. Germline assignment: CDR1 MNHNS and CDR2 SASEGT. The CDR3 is CASSECGVRNTEAFF. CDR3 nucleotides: TGTGCCAGCAGTGAATGTGGGGTCAGAAACACTGAAGCTTTCTTC.

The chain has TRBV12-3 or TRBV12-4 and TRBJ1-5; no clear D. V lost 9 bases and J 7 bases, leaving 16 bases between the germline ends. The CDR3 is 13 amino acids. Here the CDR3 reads CASSDIRRQPQHF. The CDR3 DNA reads TGTGCCAGTAGTGATATTCGTCGGCAGCCCCAGCATTTT.

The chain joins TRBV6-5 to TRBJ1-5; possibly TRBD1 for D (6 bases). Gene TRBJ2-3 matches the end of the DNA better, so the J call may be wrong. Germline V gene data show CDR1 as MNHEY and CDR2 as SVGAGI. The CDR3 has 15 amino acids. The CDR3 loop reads CASSYLQGTNQPQYF. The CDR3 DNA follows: TGTGCCAGCAGTTACTTACAGGGAACCAATCAGCCCCAGTATTTT.

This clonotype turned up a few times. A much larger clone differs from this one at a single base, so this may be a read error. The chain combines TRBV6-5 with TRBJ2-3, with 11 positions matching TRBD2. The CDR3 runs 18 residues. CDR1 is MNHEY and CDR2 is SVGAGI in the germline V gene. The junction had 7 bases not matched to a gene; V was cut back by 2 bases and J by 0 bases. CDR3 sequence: CASSYVGLAVVSTDTQYF. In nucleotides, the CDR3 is TGTGCCAGCAGTTACGTGGGACTAGCGGTAGTGAGCACAGATACGCAGTATTTT.

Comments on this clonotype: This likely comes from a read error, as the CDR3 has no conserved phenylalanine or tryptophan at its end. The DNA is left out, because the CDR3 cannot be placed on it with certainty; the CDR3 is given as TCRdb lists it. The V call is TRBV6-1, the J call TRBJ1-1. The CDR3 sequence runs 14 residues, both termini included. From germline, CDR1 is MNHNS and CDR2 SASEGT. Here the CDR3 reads CASSEDSGDTETFL.

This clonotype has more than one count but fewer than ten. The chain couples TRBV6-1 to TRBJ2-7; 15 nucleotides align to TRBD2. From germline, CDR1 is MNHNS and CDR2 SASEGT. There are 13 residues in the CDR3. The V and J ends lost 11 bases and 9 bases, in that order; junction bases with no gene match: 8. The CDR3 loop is CAVRTSGGVAQYF. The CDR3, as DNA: TGTGCCGTACGGACTAGCGGGGGGGTAGCGCAGTACTTC.

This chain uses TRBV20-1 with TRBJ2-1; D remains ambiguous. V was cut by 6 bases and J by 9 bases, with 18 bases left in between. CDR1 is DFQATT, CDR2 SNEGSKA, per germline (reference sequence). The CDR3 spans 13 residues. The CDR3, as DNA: TGCAGTGCCCCCGTGACAACGCGCCGTGAGCAGTTCTTC. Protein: CSAPVTTRREQFF.

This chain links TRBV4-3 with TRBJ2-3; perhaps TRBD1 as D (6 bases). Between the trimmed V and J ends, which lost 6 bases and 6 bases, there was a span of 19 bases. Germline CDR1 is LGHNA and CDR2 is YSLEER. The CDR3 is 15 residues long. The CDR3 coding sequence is TGCGCCAGCAGTCTTGGGACAAGGGGGTCGGATACGCAGTATTTT. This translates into CASSLGTRGSDTQYF.

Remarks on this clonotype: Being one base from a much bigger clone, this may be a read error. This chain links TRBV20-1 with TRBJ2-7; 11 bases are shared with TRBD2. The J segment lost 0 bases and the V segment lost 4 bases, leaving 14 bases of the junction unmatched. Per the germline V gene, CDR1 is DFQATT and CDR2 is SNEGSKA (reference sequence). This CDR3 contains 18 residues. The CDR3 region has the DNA TGCAGTGCTATAGGATTGGCACTAGCGGGGGCGAGCTCCTACGAGCAGTACTTC. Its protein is CSAIGLALAGASSYEQYF.

The CDR3 reads CSSSRSQDRAETF. CDR3 coding DNA: TGTTCGAGCAGCCGAAGCCAAGACAGGGCGGAAACCTTC. This chain uses TRBV28 with TRBJ1-2; 7 bases match TRBD1. The CDR3 length is 13 residues. Germline V gene data show CDR1 as MDHEN and CDR2 as SYDVKM.

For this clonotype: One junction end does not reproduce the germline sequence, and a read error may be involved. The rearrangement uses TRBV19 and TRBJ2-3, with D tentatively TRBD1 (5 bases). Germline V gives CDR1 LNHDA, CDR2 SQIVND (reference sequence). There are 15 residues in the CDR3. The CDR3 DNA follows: TGTGCCAGTAGTATAGGGGCAGGGTCTAAGGATACGCAATATTTT. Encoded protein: CASSIGAGSKDTQYF.

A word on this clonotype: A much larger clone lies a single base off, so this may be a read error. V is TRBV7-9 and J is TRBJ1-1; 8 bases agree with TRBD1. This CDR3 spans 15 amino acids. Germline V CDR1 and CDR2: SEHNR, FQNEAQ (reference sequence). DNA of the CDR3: TGTGCCAGCAGCTCCACCGGACAGGGAGGTACTGAAGTTTTCTTT. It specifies CASSSTGQGGTEVFF.

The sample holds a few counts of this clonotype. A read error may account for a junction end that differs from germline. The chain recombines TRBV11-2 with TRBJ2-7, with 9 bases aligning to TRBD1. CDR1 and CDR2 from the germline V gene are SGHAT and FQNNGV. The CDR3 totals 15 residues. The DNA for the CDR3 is TGTGCCAGCAGCACCGGGACAGGGCGCACCTATGAGCAGTACTTC. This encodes CASSTGTGRTYEQYF.